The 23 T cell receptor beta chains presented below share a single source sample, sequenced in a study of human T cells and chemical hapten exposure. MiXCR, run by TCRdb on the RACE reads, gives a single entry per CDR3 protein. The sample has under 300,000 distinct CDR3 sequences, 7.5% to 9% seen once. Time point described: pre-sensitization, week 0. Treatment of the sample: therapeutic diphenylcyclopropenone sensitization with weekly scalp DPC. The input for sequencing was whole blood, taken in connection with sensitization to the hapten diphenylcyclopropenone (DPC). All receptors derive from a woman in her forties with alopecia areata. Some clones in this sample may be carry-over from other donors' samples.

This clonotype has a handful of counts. CDR3 residues: CASSPFDASSGNTIYF. CDR3 nucleotide sequence: TGTGCCAGCTCACCATTCGACGCCTCCTCTGGAAACACCATATATTTT. The rearrangement joins TRBV18 to TRBJ1-3; D unclear. Trimming took off 2 bases at V and 0 bases at J, with 11 bases between the two ends. Per germline, CDR1 KGHSH and CDR2 LQKENI. The CDR3 has 16 amino acids.

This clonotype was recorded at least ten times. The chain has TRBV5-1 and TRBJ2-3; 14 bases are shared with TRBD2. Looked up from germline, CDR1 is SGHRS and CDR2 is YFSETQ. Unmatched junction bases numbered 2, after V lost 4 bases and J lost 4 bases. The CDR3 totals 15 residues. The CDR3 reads CASSGLAGGADTQYF. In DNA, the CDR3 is TGCGCCAGCAGCGGACTAGCGGGAGGCGCAGATACGCAGTATTTT.

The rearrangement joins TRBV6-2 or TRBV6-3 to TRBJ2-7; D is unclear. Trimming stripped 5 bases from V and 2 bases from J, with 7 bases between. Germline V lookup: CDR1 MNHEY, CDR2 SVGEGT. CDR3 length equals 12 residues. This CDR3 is CASSDPPYEQYF. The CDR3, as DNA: TGTGCCAGCAGTGATCCACCCTACGAGCAGTACTTC.

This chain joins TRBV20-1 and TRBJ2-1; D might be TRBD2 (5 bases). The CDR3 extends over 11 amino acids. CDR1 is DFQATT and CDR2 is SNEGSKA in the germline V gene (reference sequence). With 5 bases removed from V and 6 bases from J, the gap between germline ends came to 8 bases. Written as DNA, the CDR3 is TGCAGTGCTGAGGGAGCCAATGAGCAGTTCTTC. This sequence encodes CSAEGANEQFF.

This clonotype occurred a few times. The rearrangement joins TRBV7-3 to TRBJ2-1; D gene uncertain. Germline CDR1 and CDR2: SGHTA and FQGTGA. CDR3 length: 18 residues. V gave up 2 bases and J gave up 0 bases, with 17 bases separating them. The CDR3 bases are TGTGCCAGCAGCTTACCGTTTGGCGGAAGGAGCTCCTACAATGAGCAGTTCTTC. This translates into CASSLPFGGRSSYNEQFF.

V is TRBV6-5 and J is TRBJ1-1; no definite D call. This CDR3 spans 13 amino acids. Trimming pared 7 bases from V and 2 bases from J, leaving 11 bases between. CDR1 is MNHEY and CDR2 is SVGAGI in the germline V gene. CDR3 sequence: CASTETFNTEAFF. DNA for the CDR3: TGTGCCAGCACCGAGACGTTTAACACTGAAGCTTTCTTT.

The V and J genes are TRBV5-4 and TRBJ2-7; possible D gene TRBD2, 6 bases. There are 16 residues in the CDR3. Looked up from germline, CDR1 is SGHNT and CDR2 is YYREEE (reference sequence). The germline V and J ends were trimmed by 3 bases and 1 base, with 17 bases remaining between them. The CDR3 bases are TGTGCCAGCAGCTCCGGCCGACTAGGGGTTTCCTACGAGCAGTACTTC. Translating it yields CASSSGRLGVSYEQYF.

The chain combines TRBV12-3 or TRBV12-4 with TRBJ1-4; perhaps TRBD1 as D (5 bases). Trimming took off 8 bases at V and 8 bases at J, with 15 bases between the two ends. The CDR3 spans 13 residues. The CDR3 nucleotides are TGTGCCAGCGGTCCGGGGCCTGCGGAAAAACTGTTTTTT. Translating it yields CASGPGPAEKLFF.

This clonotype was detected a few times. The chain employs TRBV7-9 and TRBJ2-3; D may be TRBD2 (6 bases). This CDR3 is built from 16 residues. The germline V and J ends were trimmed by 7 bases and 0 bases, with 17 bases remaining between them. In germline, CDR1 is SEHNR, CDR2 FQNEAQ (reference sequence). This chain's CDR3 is CASTPRGGASTDTQYF. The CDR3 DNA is TGTGCCAGCACCCCGCGTGGCGGGGCTAGCACAGATACGCAGTATTTT.

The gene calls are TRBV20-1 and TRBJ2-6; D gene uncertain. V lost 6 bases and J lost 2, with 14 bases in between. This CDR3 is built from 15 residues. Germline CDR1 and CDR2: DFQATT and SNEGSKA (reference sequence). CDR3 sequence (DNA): TGCAGTGCCGATTCCTGGTCGGCTGGGGCCAACGTCCTGACTTTC. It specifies CSADSWSAGANVLTF.

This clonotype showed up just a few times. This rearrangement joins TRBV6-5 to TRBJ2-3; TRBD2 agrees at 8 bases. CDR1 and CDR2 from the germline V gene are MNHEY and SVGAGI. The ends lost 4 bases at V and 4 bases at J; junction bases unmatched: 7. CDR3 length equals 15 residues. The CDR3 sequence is CASSFSGSASDTQYF. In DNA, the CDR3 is TGTGCCAGCAGTTTCAGCGGGAGTGCGTCAGATACGCAGTATTTT.

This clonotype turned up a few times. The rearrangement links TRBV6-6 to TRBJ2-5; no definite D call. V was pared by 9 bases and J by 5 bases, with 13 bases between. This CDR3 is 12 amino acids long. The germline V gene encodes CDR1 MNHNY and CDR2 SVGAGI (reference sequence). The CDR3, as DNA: TGTGCCAGTATTGGCCTGTCTGAGACCCAGTACTTC. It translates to CASIGLSETQYF.

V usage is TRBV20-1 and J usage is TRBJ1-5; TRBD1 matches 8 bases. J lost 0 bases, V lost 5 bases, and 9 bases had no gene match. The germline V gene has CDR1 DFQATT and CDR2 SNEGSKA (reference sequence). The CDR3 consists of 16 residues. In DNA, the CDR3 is TGCAGTGCTGTACACCGGACAGGGTATAGCAATCAGCCCCAGCATTTT. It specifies CSAVHRTGYSNQPQHF.

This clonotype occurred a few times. The CDR3 loop is CSVEYRGTDTQYF. CDR3 nucleotides: TGCAGCGTTGAGTACAGGGGCACAGATACGCAGTATTTT. This chain uses TRBV29-1 with TRBJ2-3, with D possibly TRBD1 on 6 matching bases. The V end was cut by 3 bases, the J end by 1 base, with 8 bases between. CDR1 and CDR2 (germline): SQVTM, ANQGSEA. The CDR3 spans 13 residues.

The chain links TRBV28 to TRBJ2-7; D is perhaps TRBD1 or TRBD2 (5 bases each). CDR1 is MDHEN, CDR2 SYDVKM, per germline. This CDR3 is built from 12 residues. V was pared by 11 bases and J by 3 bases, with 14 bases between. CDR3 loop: CAAGRAGYEQYF. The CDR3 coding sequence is TGTGCCGCAGGGCGGGCCGGCTACGAGCAGTACTTC.

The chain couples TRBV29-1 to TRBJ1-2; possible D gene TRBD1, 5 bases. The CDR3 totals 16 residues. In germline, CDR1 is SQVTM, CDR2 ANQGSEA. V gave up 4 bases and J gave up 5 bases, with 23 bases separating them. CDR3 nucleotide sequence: TGCAGCGTTGGGTTCTTTCCCGACAGTCAGAGGTATGGCTACACCTTC. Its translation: CSVGFFPDSQRYGYTF.

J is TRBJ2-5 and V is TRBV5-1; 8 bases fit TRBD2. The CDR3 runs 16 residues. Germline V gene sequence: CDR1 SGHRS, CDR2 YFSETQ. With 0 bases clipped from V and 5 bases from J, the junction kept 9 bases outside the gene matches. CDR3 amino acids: CASSLAAGGFGETQYF. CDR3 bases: TGCGCCAGCAGCTTGGCGGCGGGAGGCTTCGGGGAGACCCAGTACTTC.

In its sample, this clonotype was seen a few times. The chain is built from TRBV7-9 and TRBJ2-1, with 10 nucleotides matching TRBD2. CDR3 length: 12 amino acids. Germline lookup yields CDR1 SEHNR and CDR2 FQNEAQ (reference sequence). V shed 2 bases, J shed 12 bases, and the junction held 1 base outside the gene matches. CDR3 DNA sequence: TGTGCCAGCAGCTTACTAGCGGGAGCGCAGTTCTTC. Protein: CASSLLAGAQFF.

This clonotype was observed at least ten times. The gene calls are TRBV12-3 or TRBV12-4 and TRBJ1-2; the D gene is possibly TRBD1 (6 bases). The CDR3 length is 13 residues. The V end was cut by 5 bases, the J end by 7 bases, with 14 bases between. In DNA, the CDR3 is TGTGCCAGCAGTCGGAACAGGGTTCGTGGCTACACCTTC. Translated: CASSRNRVRGYTF.

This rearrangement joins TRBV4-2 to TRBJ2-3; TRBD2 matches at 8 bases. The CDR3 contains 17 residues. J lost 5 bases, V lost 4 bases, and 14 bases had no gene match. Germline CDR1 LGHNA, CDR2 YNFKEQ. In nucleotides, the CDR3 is TGTGCCAGCAGCCTCCGGCTCGGGGGGGGGAGTATAGATACGCAGTATTTT. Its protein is CASSLRLGGGSIDTQYF.

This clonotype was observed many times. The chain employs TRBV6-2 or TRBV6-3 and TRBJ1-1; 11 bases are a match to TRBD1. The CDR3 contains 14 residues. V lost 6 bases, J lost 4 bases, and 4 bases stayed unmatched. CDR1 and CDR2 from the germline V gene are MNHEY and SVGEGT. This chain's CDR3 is CASRRTGGVTEAFF. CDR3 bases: TGTGCCAGCAGGCGGACAGGGGGCGTCACTGAAGCTTTCTTT.

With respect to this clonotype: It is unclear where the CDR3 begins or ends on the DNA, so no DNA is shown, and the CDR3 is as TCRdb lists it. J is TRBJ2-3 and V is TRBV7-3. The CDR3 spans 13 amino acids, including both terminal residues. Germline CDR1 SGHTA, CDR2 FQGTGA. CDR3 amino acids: CASSTSNTDTQYF.

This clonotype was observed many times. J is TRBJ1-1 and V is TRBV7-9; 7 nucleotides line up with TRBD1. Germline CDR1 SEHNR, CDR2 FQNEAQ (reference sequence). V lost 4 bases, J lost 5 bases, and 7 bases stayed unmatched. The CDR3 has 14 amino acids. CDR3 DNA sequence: TGTGCCAGCAGCTCAAACACGGGACAGACTGAAGCTTTCTTT. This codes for CASSSNTGQTEAFF.